Shown below are 30 T cell receptor beta chains from a single sample sequenced in a study of blood T cell repertoires in COVID-19. The table came from immunoSEQ multiplex PCR; TCRdb's copy has only in-frame clones and leaves some out. The sample lists fewer than 85,000 clones, more than 70% occurring once. Sequencing was done on a sample of peripheral blood. These receptors were collected from a woman aged 55-69 years with acute or convalescent COVID-19.

The chain is built from TRBV10-3 and TRBJ2-1; TRBD2 matches at 9 bases. Trimming at V came to 2 bases and at J to 4 bases, leaving 3 bases not matched to a gene. This CDR3 has 15 amino acids. From germline, CDR1 is ENHRY and CDR2 SYGVKD. CDR3 sequence (DNA): TGTGCCATCAGTGAGCGGACTAGCGAGTACAATGAGCAGTTCTTC. The encoded protein is CAISERTSEYNEQFF.

The chain employs TRBV18 and TRBJ1-4, with TRBD1 as a possible D gene (6 bases). Trimming shortened V by 2 bases and J by 7 bases, and 17 bases separated the two germline ends. The CDR3 sequence is 16 residues long. Germline values: CDR1 KGHSH, CDR2 LQKENI. The CDR3 DNA reads as TGTGCCAGCTCACCAGAAGCCACAGGGCAGTTTGAAAAACTGTTTTTT. This codes for CASSPEATGQFEKLFF.

The rearrangement uses TRBV4-2 and TRBJ1-1, with 7 bases that match TRBD1. The CDR3 has 16 amino acids. Germline V gives CDR1 LGHNA, CDR2 YNFKEQ. J lost 3 bases, V lost 2 bases, and 9 bases had no gene match. CDR3 coding DNA: TGTGCCAGCAGCCAAAACCGGGGACAGTCGTACACTGAAGCTTTCTTT. Translating gives CASSQNRGQSYTEAFF.

The table lists this clone with a count of one. J is TRBJ2-5 and V is TRBV3-1 (or the pseudogene TRBV3-2); 15 bases are a match to TRBD2. This CDR3 is built from 19 residues. Trimming cost V 3 bases and J 5 bases; bases outside gene matches: 13. Germline CDR1 and CDR2: LGHDT and YNNKEL (reference sequence). The CDR3 sequence: CASSHNGPGLAGGCETQYF. CDR3 sequence (DNA): TGTGCCAGCAGCCACAACGGTCCGGGACTAGCGGGGGGTTGTGAGACCCAGTACTTC.

Written as DNA, the CDR3 is TGCAGCGTTGTAGCTGCGTTAGACACCGGGGAGCTGTTTTTT. It codes for CSVVAALDTGELFF. J is TRBJ2-2 and V is TRBV29-1; D is unresolved. The germline CDR1 and CDR2 sequences are SQVTM and ANQGSEA. The V end lost 4 bases, the J end lost 3 bases, and 12 bases lay between the germline ends. CDR3 length equals 14 residues.

This clone has just one count. V usage is TRBV24-1 and J usage is TRBJ2-5, with 11 bases aligning to TRBD1. The CDR3 has 18 residues. Germline CDR1 KGHDR, CDR2 SFDVKD. With 3 bases clipped from V and 0 bases from J, the junction kept 8 bases outside the gene matches. The CDR3 here is CATSDRDRGTQYQETQYF. DNA of the CDR3: TGTGCCACCAGTGATAGGGACAGGGGGACCCAGTACCAAGAGACCCAGTACTTC.

This clone was observed a few times. This chain joins TRBV24-1 and TRBJ2-7; D not resolved. Trimming removed 12 bases at V and 6 bases at J, with 17 bases between. Germline V gene lookup returns CDR1 KGHDR and CDR2 SFDVKD. The CDR3 is made up of 12 amino acids. CDR3 bases: TGTGCCCTCCCGCCGCGGCGACCCGAGCAGTACTTC. Translation gives CALPPRRPEQYF.

The J gene is TRBJ2-2, the V gene TRBV7-8, with TRBD2 identical over 14 bases. The V gene's germline CDR1 is SGHVS and CDR2 FQNEAQ. This CDR3 is built from 17 residues. Trimming cost V 5 bases and J 6 bases; bases outside gene matches: 8. The DNA for the CDR3 is TGTGCCAGCAGCCCTAGACTAGCGGGAGGGCTCGCCGGGGAGCTGTTTTTT. Translating gives CASSPRLAGGLAGELFF.

The rearrangement joins TRBV20-1 to TRBJ1-2, with D perhaps matching TRBD1 (6 bases). The CDR3 spans 11 residues. In germline, CDR1 is DFQATT, CDR2 SNEGSKA (reference sequence). V was pared by 5 bases and J by 6 bases, with 10 bases between. CDR3 in DNA: TGCAGTGCTCGAGGGGGGGATGGCTACACCTTC. Translating it yields CSARGGDGYTF.

The V call is TRBV19, the J call TRBJ1-2, with TRBD1 matching over 7 bases. CDR1 and CDR2 (germline): LNHDA, SQIVND (reference sequence). This CDR3 has 17 amino acids. Trimming cost V 3 bases and J 2 bases; bases outside gene matches: 12. The CDR3 DNA follows: TGTGCCAGTAGTATCCCGAAAGGACAGGTGGAGAACTATGGCTACACCTTC. It translates to CASSIPKGQVENYGYTF.

The CDR3 spells CASSAGQDPYYGYTF. CDR3 in DNA: TGTGCCAGCAGCGCGGGACAGGATCCGTACTATGGCTACACCTTC. This sequence joins TRBV9 and TRBJ1-2; 8 bases fit TRBD1. V lost 3 bases, J lost 3 bases, and 7 bases stayed unmatched. The germline CDR1 and CDR2 sequences are SGDLS and YYNGEE. This CDR3 region has 15 residues. The complete variable domain, with remaining parts taken from reference TRBV9 and TRBJ1-2, reads DSGVTQTPKHLITATGQRVTLRCSPRSGDLSVYWYQQSLDQGLQFLIQYYNGEERAKGNILERFSAQQFPDLHSELNLSSLELGDSALYFCASSAGQDPYYGYTFGSGTRLTVV.

CDR3 coding DNA: TGTGCCACCCGTCAGGGGGTTACTGACACCGGGGAGCTGTTTTTT. It specifies CATRQGVTDTGELFF. V gene TRBV24-1 combines with J gene TRBJ2-2; 7 bases map to TRBD1. Germline CDR1 KGHDR, CDR2 SFDVKD. The CDR3 runs to 15 residues. Germline trimming cut 9 bases from V and 3 bases from J; bases unmatched to any gene: 9.

This clone has just one count. V is TRBV7-2 and J is TRBJ2-1, with a possible D match to TRBD2 (5 bases). The ends were cut back, 1 base at V and 10 bases at J, with 11 bases in the middle. This CDR3 is built from 13 residues. Germline values: CDR1 SGHTA, CDR2 FQGNSA. The CDR3 bases are TGTGCCAGCAGCTTAGGCCCCGGGAACGAGCAGTTCTTC. This encodes CASSLGPGNEQFF.

The V gene is TRBV30, the J gene TRBJ2-3; D not certain. Trimming removed 5 bases at V and 4 bases at J, with 10 bases between. Germline V CDR1 and CDR2: GTSNPN, SVGIG (reference sequence). The CDR3 loop spans 12 amino acids. CDR3 coding DNA: TGTGCCTGGTCCGGCGGCTCAGATACGCAGTATTTT. Its translation is CAWSGGSDTQYF.

This chain connects TRBV30 to TRBJ1-6, with TRBD1 as a possible D gene (6 bases). This CDR3 is 14 amino acids long. Per germline, CDR1 GTSNPN and CDR2 SVGIG (reference sequence). Trimming left V 5 bases short and J 1 base short, with 9 bases between. CDR3 nucleotide sequence: TGTGCCTGGTCAGACAGGTCCTATAATTCACCCCTCCACTTT. This translates into CAWSDRSYNSPLHF.

The rearrangement uses TRBV3-1 (or the pseudogene TRBV3-2) and TRBJ2-2; TRBD2 might be the D (5 bases). Germline V CDR1 and CDR2: LGHDT, YNNKEL (reference sequence). V lost 3 bases, J lost 0 bases, and 8 bases lay in between. This CDR3 is 15 amino acids long. The CDR3 DNA is TGTGCCAGCAGCCAGACCGGGACGAACACCGGGGAGCTGTTTTTT. Residues: CASSQTGTNTGELFF.

The rearrangement links TRBV30 to TRBJ2-1; D possibly corresponds to TRBD2 (7 bases). Trimming removed 0 bases at V and 3 bases at J, with 18 bases between. Germline V gene sequence: CDR1 GTSNPN, CDR2 SVGIG (reference sequence). The CDR3 is 17 amino acids. The CDR3 sequence: CAWSVAIGGASYNEQFF. In DNA form, the CDR3 reads TGTGCCTGGAGTGTAGCGATAGGGGGGGCTAGCTACAATGAGCAGTTCTTC.

The chain links TRBV7-2 to TRBJ2-1, with TRBD2 identical over 8 bases. Germline V gene sequence: CDR1 SGHTA, CDR2 FQGNSA. The junction had 7 bases not matched to a gene; V was cut back by 1 base and J by 5 bases. The CDR3 is made up of 16 amino acids. CDR3 nucleotide sequence: TGTGCCAGCAGCTTAGTGGGCGGGGGGCATAACAATGAGCAGTTCTTC. Translating gives CASSLVGGGHNNEQFF.

This chain joins TRBV5-1 and TRBJ2-7; 11 nucleotides match TRBD2. After removal of 7 bases from V and 5 bases from J, the junction contained 17 bases not matched to a gene. This CDR3 comprises 17 residues. CDR1 and CDR2 from the germline V gene are SGHRS and YFSETQ. In DNA, the CDR3 is TGCGCCAGCGGCACCGGGACTAGCGGCAATGTCCTACACGAGCAGTACTTC. It codes for CASGTGTSGNVLHEQYF.

The chain has TRBV19 and TRBJ1-5; maybe TRBD1 (6 bases). Germline values: CDR1 LNHDA, CDR2 SQIVND (reference sequence). This CDR3 comprises 15 residues. Trimming removed 6 bases from V and 1 base from J, with 13 bases in between. This CDR3 reads CASRNRVGSNQPQHF. The CDR3 region has the DNA TGTGCCAGTAGAAACAGGGTAGGAAGCAATCAGCCCCAGCATTTT.

This clone is a singleton in its sample. The chain is built from TRBV18 and TRBJ1-1; D is perhaps TRBD1 (5 bases). Germline CDR1 is KGHSH and CDR2 is LQKENI. The V and J ends lost 0 bases and 5 bases respectively, with 16 bases between them. The CDR3 has 16 residues. DNA for the CDR3: TGTGCCAGCTCACCACCGGGCTCCAGGGTTGGTACTGAAGCTTTCTTT. Protein: CASSPPGSRVGTEAFF. Combining the CDR3 with reference TRBV18 and TRBJ1-1 gives the whole variable domain NAGVMQNPRHLVRRRGQEARLRCSPMKGHSHVYWYRQLPEEGLKFMVYLQKENIIDESGMPKERFSAEFPKEGPSILRIQQVVRGDSAAYFCASSPPGSRVGTEAFFGQGTRLTVV.

The chain combines TRBV5-1 with TRBJ2-3; 13 bases are shared with TRBD2. Looked up from germline, CDR1 is SGHRS and CDR2 is YFSETQ. Trimming cost V 4 bases and J 9 bases; bases outside gene matches: 8. The length of the CDR3 is 15 residues. The CDR3 DNA reads as TGCGCCAGCAGCCCGGGACTAGCGGGACGTCGGACGCAGTATTTT. Translated, it gives CASSPGLAGRRTQYF. Full variable domain (rest looked up from reference TRBV5-1 and TRBJ2-3): KAGVTQTPRYLIKTRGQQVTLSCSPISGHRSVSWYQQTPGQGLQFLFEYFSETQRNKGNFPGRFSGRQFSNSRSEMNVSTLELGDSALYLCASSPGLAGRRTQYFGPGTRLTVL.

This clone was seen only once. V and J are TRBV6-6 and TRBJ2-7, with TRBD2 matching over 7 bases. Germline CDR1 and CDR2: MNHNY and SVGAGI (reference sequence). The CDR3 extends over 14 amino acids. V shed 6 bases and J 3 bases; nucleotides not matched to a gene: 8. The CDR3 sequence is CASRQSGKNYEQYF. The DNA for the CDR3 is TGTGCCAGCAGGCAAAGCGGGAAAAACTACGAGCAGTACTTC.

V usage is TRBV2 and J usage is TRBJ1-1; TRBD1 matches 8 bases. Germline V gene sequence: CDR1 SNHLY, CDR2 FYNNEI. With V trimmed by 8 bases and J by 8 bases, 10 bases remained unmatched. The CDR3 is made up of 13 amino acids. In nucleotides, the CDR3 is TGTGCCAGCCTCTACTATGGACAGGGAGAAGCTTTCTTT. This translates into CASLYYGQGEAFF.

The chain couples TRBV7-2 to TRBJ2-7; 7 bases match TRBD1. V lost 0 bases and J lost 4; bases outside the gene matches: 6. This CDR3 is built from 15 residues. Germline V gene data show CDR1 as SGHTA and CDR2 as FQGNSA. The CDR3 DNA follows: TGTGCCAGCAGCTTAGCCGCGACAGGGCCATACGAGCAGTACTTC. This gives the protein CASSLAATGPYEQYF. Using reference TRBV7-2 and TRBJ2-7 for the parts outside the CDR3, the full variable domain is GAGVSQSPSNKVTEKGKDVELRCDPISGHTALYWYRQSLGQGLEFLIYFQGNSAPDKSGLPSDRFSAERTGGSVSTLTIQRTQQEDSAVYLCASSLAATGPYEQYFGPGTRLTVT.

The chain uses TRBV10-3 and TRBJ2-7; 9 nucleotides agree with TRBD1. This CDR3 contains 14 residues. V lost 6 bases and J lost 4; bases outside the gene matches: 7. Germline assignment: CDR1 ENHRY and CDR2 SYGVKD. CDR3 in amino acids: CAISQNRGPYEQYF. The CDR3, as DNA: TGTGCCATCAGCCAAAACAGGGGGCCATACGAGCAGTACTTC.

The chain is built from TRBV5-1 and TRBJ1-5, with unresolved D. This CDR3 region has 14 residues. Germline V CDR1 and CDR2: SGHRS, YFSETQ. The V end was cut by 3 bases, the J end by 3 bases, with 10 bases between. The CDR3 DNA is TGCGCCAGCAGCTCGGGCGGGGACAATCAGCCCCAGCATTTT. Translated: CASSSGGDNQPQHF.

This clone was seen a single time. The chain couples TRBV30 to TRBJ1-3; D gene uncertain. CDR3 length equals 14 residues. Germline CDR1 is GTSNPN and CDR2 is SVGIG (reference sequence). With 3 bases removed from V and 4 bases from J, the gap between germline ends came to 13 bases. Here the CDR3 reads CAWRGGGEGNTIYF. The CDR3 DNA reads as TGTGCCTGGAGAGGCGGCGGAGAAGGAAACACCATATATTTT.

This clone is categorized as medium-sized (0.01 to 0.1%). The chain uses TRBV5-1 and TRBJ1-2; tentatively, D is TRBD1 (6 bases). This CDR3 is 15 amino acids long. Looked up from germline, CDR1 is SGHRS and CDR2 is YFSETQ. The germline V and J ends were trimmed by 2 bases and 4 bases, with 15 bases remaining between them. The CDR3 sequence: CASSFNAPDSYGYTF. The DNA for the CDR3 is TGCGCCAGCAGCTTTAATGCACCGGACAGCTATGGCTACACCTTC.

The chain recombines TRBV4-2 with TRBJ2-1; 13 bases line up with TRBD2. The germline V gene has CDR1 LGHNA and CDR2 YNFKEQ. This CDR3 is 15 amino acids long. The V and J ends lost 4 bases and 9 bases, in that order; junction bases with no gene match: 6. CDR3 in amino acids: CASSRPGLAGLEQFF. The CDR3 nucleotides are TGTGCCAGCAGCCGCCCGGGACTAGCGGGACTTGAGCAGTTCTTC.